These T cell receptor beta chains were read from a single sample in a study of blood T cell repertoires in COVID-19. Measured with immunoSEQ multiplex PCR; TCRdb has only the in-frame clones, and not every one. The sample comprises around 80,000 clones, almost 85% of which are singletons, and 9.5% to 15% rests with the top ten. The sequenced material came from peripheral blood. The receptors were gathered from a man older than 75 with acute or convalescent COVID-19. CDR3s include the opening cysteine and the closing phenylalanine or tryptophan. D genes are given only for firm matches. Only some rows state a clone size, as once, few, many or a class for expanded clones.

j_call d_call clone_size v_call cdr3_aa cdr3_nt
TRBJ1-1 TRBD1 . TRBV20-1 CSASESRAGGTEAFF TGCAGTGCTAGTGAAAGTCGGGCAGGGGGAACTGAAGCTTTCTTT
TRBJ1-2 TRBD1 . TRBV24-1 CATSPGDRSGYTF TGTGCCACCAGCCCAGGGGACAGAAGCGGCTACACCTTC
TRBJ2-2 TRBD1 . TRBV11-2 CASSLNRGPSGELFF TGTGCCAGCAGCTTAAACAGGGGGCCCAGCGGGGAGCTGTTTTTT
TRBJ1-1 . . TRBV4-2 CASSQNYREPEAFF TGTGCCAGCAGCCAAAATTACAGGGAACCTGAAGCTTTCTTT
TRBJ1-1 . . TRBV6-5 CASSPHNRMNTEAFF TGTGCCAGCAGTCCCCACAATCGAATGAACACTGAAGCTTTCTTT
TRBJ1-1 . . TRBV10-1 CASSDLGASVTEAFF TGCGCCAGCAGTGACCTAGGGGCTTCGGTCACTGAAGCTTTCTTT
TRBJ1-1 . once TRBV6-5 CASSYSGRLNTEAFF TGTGCCAGCAGTTACTCAGGCAGGCTGAACACTGAAGCTTTCTTT
TRBJ1-2 . . TRBV9 CASSPNLGDRGGYTF TGTGCCAGCAGCCCCAACTTAGGGGATAGAGGTGGCTACACCTTC
TRBJ2-1 TRBD2 . TRBV2 CASSSRVAGYNEQFF TGTGCCAGCAGTTCCCGGGTAGCGGGGTACAATGAGCAGTTCTTC
TRBJ2-3 TRBD2 . TRBV19 CAGGHTVPSGGNTDTQYF TGTGCCGGCGGGCATACAGTTCCTAGCGGGGGAAACACAGATACGCAGTATTTT
TRBJ2-2 . . TRBV7-3 CASSPRYTGELFF TGTGCCAGCAGCCCTAGATACACCGGGGAGCTGTTTTTT
TRBJ1-2 . . TRBV18 CASSPDGGYGYTF TGTGCCAGCTCACCAGACGGCGGCTATGGCTACACCTTC
TRBJ1-2 TRBD1 once TRBV25-1 CASSGRPGQGHYGYTF TGTGCCAGCAGTGGAAGACCGGGACAGGGTCACTATGGCTACACCTTC
TRBJ2-7 . . TRBV2 CASSARQTGSGEQYF TGTGCCAGCAGTGCGAGACAGACAGGCTCTGGCGAGCAGTACTTC
TRBJ2-2 TRBD1 . TRBV2 CASGSDRGVSGELFF TGTGCCAGCGGTTCCGACAGGGGCGTCTCCGGGGAGCTGTTTTTT
TRBJ2-5 TRBD2 . TRBV7-7 CASSLGIAGGPGETQYF TGTGCTAGCAGCTTAGGGATAGCGGGGGGGCCGGGTGAGACCCAGTACTTC
TRBJ2-7 TRBD1 . TRBV5-1 CASSPRDSSYEQYF TGCGCCAGCAGCCCCCGGGACAGCTCCTACGAGCAGTACTTC
TRBJ2-7 TRBD1 once TRBV29-1 CSVVQLGRTGGYEQYF TGCAGCGTTGTTCAGCTGGGCCGGACAGGGGGCTACGAGCAGTACTTC